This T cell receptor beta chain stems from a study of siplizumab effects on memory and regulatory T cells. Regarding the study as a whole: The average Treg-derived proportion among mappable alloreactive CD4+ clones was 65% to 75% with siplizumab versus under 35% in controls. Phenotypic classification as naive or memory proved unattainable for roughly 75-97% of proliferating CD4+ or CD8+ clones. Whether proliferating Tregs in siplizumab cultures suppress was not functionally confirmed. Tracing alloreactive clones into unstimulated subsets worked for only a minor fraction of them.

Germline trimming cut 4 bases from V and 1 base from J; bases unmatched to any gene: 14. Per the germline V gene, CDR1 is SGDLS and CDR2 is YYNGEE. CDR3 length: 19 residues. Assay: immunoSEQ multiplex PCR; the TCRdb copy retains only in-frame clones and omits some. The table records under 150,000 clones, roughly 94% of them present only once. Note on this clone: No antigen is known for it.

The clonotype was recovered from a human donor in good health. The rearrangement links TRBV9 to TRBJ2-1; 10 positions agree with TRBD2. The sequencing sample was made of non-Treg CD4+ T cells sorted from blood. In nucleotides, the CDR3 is TGTGCCAGCAGCACAGCTAGCGGGAGCCTTTATGGGTCCTACAATGAGCAGTTCTTC. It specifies CASSTASGSLYGSYNEQFF.